This section outlines one TCR beta chain sequence together with its context. Its antigen remains unidentified. Gene and germline names: mouse. The read terminates 1 residue ahead of where the CDR3 ends, so the germline J gene completes it. Germline lookup yields CDR1 SGHND and CDR2 FRSKSL. The CDR3 totals 15 residues. V lost 5 bases to trimming and J lost 0 bases; unmatched junction nucleotides: 1. Libraries were prepared by immunoSEQ multiplex PCR; TCRdb keeps only in-frame clonotypes and omits some of them. The top ten hold roughly 15% of the sample, which has 4,000 to 5,000 clones, approximately 50% seen once. The data were taken from a study of tissue T cells after allogeneic stem cell transplantation. General observations from the study: TCR repertoires tracked anatomic similarity, regardless of disease or transplant status.

Time point given: mouse harvest day 14 after allogeneic transplant. Tail vein injection delivered 10^7 T-cell-depleted bone marrow cells and 10^6 splenic CD5+ T cells. This clonotype was obtained from a female BALB/c mouse given C57BL/6 T cells with graft-versus-host disease after an allogeneic hematopoietic cell transplant. Sample: lymph node tissue. The rearrangement uses TRBV15 and TRBJ2-2; 9 bases map to TRBD1. CDR3 DNA (partial): TGTGCCAGCAGTCGACAGGGGGCAAACACCGGGCAGCTCTAC. Translated, it gives CASSRQGANTGQLY. From start to end, the CDR3 is CASSRQGANTGQLYF.